Listed below are T cell receptor beta chains from one sample, sequenced in a study of blood T cell repertoires in COVID-19. The table came from immunoSEQ multiplex PCR; TCRdb's copy has only in-frame clones and leaves some out. The sample records 45,000 to 55,000 clones, roughly 84% being singletons. The specimen sequenced was peripheral blood. The receptors were sampled from a man aged 50 to 60 with acute or convalescent COVID-19. Both conserved end residues are part of each CDR3. D genes are given only for firm matches. Rows may omit the clone size; those that give it use once, few, many or a size class.

v_gene	d_gene	len	j_gene	abundance	CDR3nt	CDR3aa
TRBV18	.	15	TRBJ1-6	.	TGTGCCAGCTCACCCGGGACTCCGATACGGTCACCCCTCCACTTT	CASSPGTPIRSPLHF
TRBV20-1	.	12	TRBJ1-2	.	TGCAGTGCTAGTGCGGGTCCCTATGGCTACACCTTC	CSASAGPYGYTF
TRBV30	.	13	TRBJ1-2	.	TGTGCCTGGAGTCCGGACAGAGACTATGGCTACACCTTC	CAWSPDRDYGYTF
TRBV11-2	.	13	TRBJ2-7	.	TGTGCCAGCAGCTTTGTCAGGGGCCACGAGCAGTACTTC	CASSFVRGHEQYF
TRBV6-2/TRBV6-3	.	15	TRBJ2-1	.	TGTGCCAGCAGTTTATACCTGAGCTCCTACAATGAGCAGTTCTTC	CASSLYLSSYNEQFF
TRBV7-8	.	15	TRBJ2-5	.	TGTGCCAGCAGCTTAGGAGTGTCTAGCGCCGAGACCCAGTACTTC	CASSLGVSSAETQYF
TRBV24-1	TRBD1	15	TRBJ1-5	.	TGTGCCACCAGTGGGGTGACAGGGCTGGAGGGGCCCCAGCATTTT	CATSGVTGLEGPQHF
TRBV5-4	.	14	TRBJ1-2	.	TGTGCCAGCAGCTTGGGCGGTTGGAACTATGGCTACACCTTC	CASSLGGWNYGYTF
TRBV28	TRBD1	14	TRBJ2-7	once	TGTGCCAGCAGCGATAGACAGGGCTCCTACGAGCAGTACTTC	CASSDRQGSYEQYF
TRBV5-6	.	14	TRBJ2-7	.	TGTGCCAGCAGCTTGGAGAGGAGTGCCGGGGAGCAGTACTTC	CASSLERSAGEQYF
TRBV30	.	11	TRBJ2-2	few	TGTGCCTGGACCCTCACCGGGGAGCTGTTTTTT	CAWTLTGELFF
TRBV4-1	TRBD2	19	TRBJ2-5	.	TGCGCCAGCAGCCAAGAGCCGGGGGAGGGTAGAGATGAGTGGGAGACCCAGTACTTC	CASSQEPGEGRDEWETQYF
TRBV7-2	.	15	TRBJ2-7	once	TGTGCCAGCAGCTTAGATAGGTGGCAGGCCAACGAGCAGTACTTC	CASSLDRWQANEQYF
TRBV6-2/TRBV6-3	TRBD1	15	TRBJ2-7	.	TGTGCCAGCAGTCTACCCGGGACAGGGTCCTACGAGCAGTACTTC	CASSLPGTGSYEQYF
TRBV6-2/TRBV6-3	.	16	TRBJ2-7	few	TGTGCCAGCAGCCGCGTTGTAGGGGTCTTATCCTACGAGCAGTACTTC	CASSRVVGVLSYEQYF
TRBV5-6	TRBD1	15	TRBJ2-7	.	TGTGCCAGCAGTTTTCAGGACAGGGGCCTATACGAGCAGTACTTC	CASSFQDRGLYEQYF
TRBV7-2	.	14	TRBJ2-5	few	TGTGCCAGCAGCTTAACAGGGGGGGAAGAGACCCAGTACTTC	CASSLTGGEETQYF
TRBV10-3	.	16	TRBJ1-1	.	TGTGCCATCAGTGACCCGGTGGGGGGGCAGAACACTGAAGCTTTCTTT	CAISDPVGGQNTEAFF
TRBV7-9	.	14	TRBJ1-2	.	TGTGCCAGCAGCTCAAACAGGGTTAGCTATGGCTACACCTTC	CASSSNRVSYGYTF
TRBV19	.	14	TRBJ2-4	.	TGTGCCAGTAGTATTACAGCAATGAAAAACATTCAGTACTTC	CASSITAMKNIQYF
TRBV28	.	14	TRBJ1-6	.	TGTGCCAGCAGGGAAGGGACAAAATATTCACCCCTCCACTTT	CASREGTKYSPLHF
TRBV6-2/TRBV6-3	TRBD2	14	TRBJ2-7	once	TGTGCCAGCAGTTATTTCGGGACTAGTACCGAGCAGTACTTC	CASSYFGTSTEQYF
TRBV6-5	.	12	TRBJ1-2	.	TGTGCCAGCAGTTCGACAGGTGATGGCTACACCTTC	CASSSTGDGYTF
TRBV3-1/TRBV3-2	.	15	TRBJ2-5	.	TGTGCCAGCAGCCAAGATATGATCGGGGAAGAGACCCAGTACTTC	CASSQDMIGEETQYF
TRBV27	TRBD1	14	TRBJ1-6	.	TGTGCCAGTTGGGCAGGGGGCGTCGGGTCACCCCTCCACTTT	CASWAGGVGSPLHF
TRBV27	TRBD2	17	TRBJ2-3	once	TGTGCCAGCAGTCCTAGACTAGCGGAGACTAGCACAGATACGCAGTATTTT	CASSPRLAETSTDTQYF
TRBV9	.	18	TRBJ1-3	.	TGTGCCAGCAGCGTAGCGCCGGGGAGCAGGGGCAGTGGAAACACCATATATTTT	CASSVAPGSRGSGNTIYF
TRBV28	TRBD1	17	TRBJ1-3	.	TGTGCCAGCAGTTTTGGGACAGGGCCACGCTCTGGAAACACCATATATTTT	CASSFGTGPRSGNTIYF
TRBV2	TRBD1	15	TRBJ1-5	.	TGTGCCAGCAGAATGACAGGGCCCCTCGGTCAGCCCCAGCATTTT	CASRMTGPLGQPQHF
TRBV7-9	TRBD1	15	TRBJ1-6	.	TGTGCCAGCAGCCCTATCGACAGGGAGAATTCACCCCTCCACTTT	CASSPIDRENSPLHF
TRBV11-2	TRBD1	15	TRBJ2-4	.	TGTGCCAGCCGTAGACAGGGGGGAGCCAAAAACATTCAGTACTTC	CASRRQGGAKNIQYF
TRBV2	TRBD1	16	TRBJ2-6	.	TGTGCCGGGGGGACAGGGGTCCTCTCTGGGGCCAACGTCCTGACTTTC	CAGGTGVLSGANVLTF
TRBV30	.	14	TRBJ1-2	once	TGTGCCTGGAGTAGGGGCAGGGGAGACTATGGCTACACCTTC	CAWSRGRGDYGYTF
TRBV28	.	13	TRBJ1-2	.	TGTGCCAGCAGAAATGCGGTTTTCTATGGCTACACCTTC	CASRNAVFYGYTF
TRBV29-1	.	12	TRBJ1-2	.	TGCAGCGTTGATCGTCCCAGCGAAGGCTACACCTTC	CSVDRPSEGYTF
TRBV4-2	TRBD2	20	TRBJ2-5	.	TGTGCCAGCAGCCAAGATCGTTTAGGGCGGGAGGCCCCGGACGGCGAGACCCAGTACTTC	CASSQDRLGREAPDGETQYF
TRBV30	TRBD2	17	TRBJ2-3	.	TGTGCCTGGAGTGGGGTAAGAGCGGGGGGGCCCGCAGATACGCAGTATTTT	CAWSGVRAGGPADTQYF
TRBV5-6	.	15	TRBJ1-3	.	TGTGCCAGCAGCCCGCCTAGGAGCTCTGGAAACACCATATATTTT	CASSPPRSSGNTIYF
TRBV27	TRBD1	14	TRBJ2-7	.	TGTGCCAGCAGGGACGGGACAGGAATCTACGAGCAGTACTTC	CASRDGTGIYEQYF
TRBV6-2/TRBV6-3	TRBD2	15	TRBJ2-1	.	TGTGCCAGCAGTAAGAGCGGGAGGGTTTACAATGAGCAGTTCTTC	CASSKSGRVYNEQFF
TRBV5-4	.	13	TRBJ1-2	few	TGTGCCAGCAGCTTGTCCGAGAACTATGGCTACACCTTC	CASSLSENYGYTF
TRBV9	TRBD2	17	TRBJ2-7	.	TGTGCCAGCAGCATCGGGACTAGCGGGAGGTCCTCCTACGAGCAGTACTTC	CASSIGTSGRSSYEQYF
TRBV18	TRBD1	13	TRBJ2-7	.	TGTGCCAGCTCATTACCGGGACAGGGGCCTCAGTACTTC	CASSLPGQGPQYF
TRBV6-2/TRBV6-3	.	16	TRBJ2-7	.	TGTGCCAGCAGTACCATACTAGCAGAAAGCTCCTACGAGCAGTACTTC	CASSTILAESSYEQYF
TRBV20-1	.	11	TRBJ2-5	.	TGCAGTTCACAGGACCAAGAGACCCAGTACTTC	CSSQDQETQYF
TRBV28	TRBD2	15	TRBJ2-7	.	TGTGCCAGCAGTTTGGGAGGGGCCTTCCCCTACGAGCAGTACTTC	CASSLGGAFPYEQYF
TRBV19	.	13	TRBJ1-5	.	TGTGCCAGTAGTATGGGGGGGCCTCAGCCCCAGCATTTT	CASSMGGPQPQHF
TRBV28	.	13	TRBJ1-4	.	TGTGCCAGCATGACAGCCACTAATGAAAAACTGTTTTTT	CASMTATNEKLFF
TRBV4-3	TRBD2	16	TRBJ2-1	.	TGCGCCAGCAGCCCAAGTGGCCGACTAGCGGGAGATGAGCAGTTCTTC	CASSPSGRLAGDEQFF
TRBV27	TRBD1	13	TRBJ1-5	.	TGTGCCAGCAGCTGGACAGGGGTTCAGCCCCAGCATTTT	CASSWTGVQPQHF
TRBV28	.	15	TRBJ2-7	once	TGTGCCAGCAGTCCCGTCGGTGGGCCTCACTACGAGCAGTACTTC	CASSPVGGPHYEQYF
TRBV7-2	.	17	TRBJ1-2	.	TGTGCCAGCAGCTCTAATTTCGGGTCCCTCGACGGTGATGGCTACACCTTC	CASSSNFGSLDGDGYTF
TRBV29-1	.	12	TRBJ1-2	few	TGCAGCGTTGAAGATAGCCCCCGTGGCTACACCTTC	CSVEDSPRGYTF